These 15 T cell receptor beta chains came from one sample sequenced in a study of somatic mutations in cytotoxic T cells in rheumatoid arthritis (TCRdb year 2017). Libraries were built with the immunoSEQ multiplex PCR assay. The source is immuneACCESS, and TCRdb retained only in-frame sequences with V and J called. Part of the clones is not carried over; for the studies checked, unresolved V genes explain less than half of this, and the remainder is unexplained. Recorded for this sample are about 2,200 clones; about three quarters of them occurred a single time. The ten most abundant clones make up about 45% of the sample. What was sequenced was CD8+ T cells sorted from blood. The receptors originated from a man between 65 and 79 years old with rheumatoid arthritis.

J is TRBJ2-1 and V is TRBV7-9; 11 bases align to TRBD2. CDR1 and CDR2 (germline): SEHNR, FQNEAQ (reference sequence). J was trimmed by 4 bases and V by 5 bases; bases with no gene match: 4. This CDR3 is 15 amino acids long. CDR3 nucleotide sequence: TGTGCCAGCAGCGACCGGACTAGCGGGTACAATGAGCAGTTCTTC. Its translation is CASSDRTSGYNEQFF.

This clone is labeled medium-sized. The genes are TRBV14 and TRBJ2-3; 13 bases line up with TRBD2. Germline V gene data show CDR1 as SGHDN and CDR2 as FVKESK. V shed 4 bases and J 3 bases; nucleotides not matched to a gene: 13. The CDR3 totals 19 residues. CDR3 sequence (DNA): TGTGCCAGCAGCCGAATTAGTCACCTGGGACTAGCGGGGACAGATACGCAGTATTTT. Translated, it gives CASSRISHLGLAGTDTQYF. The entire variable domain, with the rest obtained from reference TRBV14 and TRBJ2-3, is as follows: EAGVTQFPSHSVIEKGQTVTLRCDPISGHDNLYWYRRVMGKEIKFLLHFVKESKQDESGMPNNRFLAERTGGTYSTLKVQPAELEDSGVYFCASSRISHLGLAGTDTQYFGPGTRLTVL.

The genes are TRBV9 and TRBJ2-3, with a tentative D call TRBD1 (6 bases). Trimming removed 1 base at V and 2 bases at J, with 14 bases between. The CDR3 runs 16 residues. Per the germline V gene, CDR1 is SGDLS and CDR2 is YYNGEE. Here the CDR3 reads CASSVFSGQSTDTQYF. DNA of the CDR3: TGTGCCAGCAGCGTATTTTCGGGACAATCCACAGATACGCAGTATTTT.

The chain links TRBV6-5 to TRBJ1-5, with D possibly being TRBD1 (6 bases). Per the germline V gene, CDR1 is MNHEY and CDR2 is SVGAGI. This CDR3 has 14 amino acids. V was clipped by 5 bases and J by 5 bases, with 13 bases between them. The CDR3: CASSDTGWDQPQHF. The CDR3 region has the DNA TGTGCCAGCAGTGACACAGGGTGGGATCAGCCCCAGCATTTT.

V is TRBV7-9 and J is TRBJ2-3, with TRBD2 matching over 11 bases. CDR1 is SEHNR and CDR2 is FQNEAQ in the germline V gene (reference sequence). The CDR3 is 15 amino acids. Trimming at V came to 5 bases and at J to 2 bases, leaving 3 bases not matched to a gene. The CDR3 region is CASSPSGGPTDTQYF. For the CDR3, the DNA is TGTGCCAGCAGCCCTAGCGGGGGGCCCACAGATACGCAGTATTTT.

CDR3 protein: CASSIDSQETQYF. The CDR3 region has the DNA TGTGCCAGTAGTATAGACAGCCAAGAGACCCAGTACTTC. The V call is TRBV19, the J call TRBJ2-5; D unresolved. The CDR3 has 13 amino acids. CDR1 is LNHDA and CDR2 is SQIVND in the germline V gene (reference sequence). Trimming pared 0 bases from V and 1 base from J, leaving 3 bases between.

V and J are TRBV10-2 and TRBJ2-7; 11 bases align to TRBD2. The CDR3 consists of 15 residues. With 6 bases clipped from V and 4 bases from J, the junction kept 8 bases outside the gene matches. CDR1 WSHSY and CDR2 SAAADI come from the germline V gene. CDR3 region: CASSFPGLAEYEQYF. CDR3 nucleotides: TGCGCCAGCAGCTTTCCGGGACTAGCGGAATACGAGCAGTACTTC.

This chain joins TRBV10-3 and TRBJ2-2, with D unclear. Germline assignment: CDR1 ENHRY and CDR2 SYGVKD. V was clipped by 0 bases and J by 4 bases, with 6 bases between them. CDR3 length: 14 residues. Written as DNA, the CDR3 is TGTGCCATCAGTGAGTCAAGCCCCACCGGGGAGCTGTTTTTT. Residues: CAISESSPTGELFF.

This clone appeared a few times. At one end the junction does not follow the germline gene, possibly because of a read error. This chain uses TRBV10-3 with TRBJ2-2, with D perhaps matching TRBD2 (5 bases). Germline CDR1 is ENHRY and CDR2 is SYGVKD. The CDR3 covers 17 residues. CDR3 coding DNA: TGTGCCAGCAGTTACTACCCGAGGACTGTAAACACCGGGGAGCTGTTTTTT. Its translation: CASSYYPRTVNTGELFF.

As regards this clone: The same CDR3 also results from other DNA sequences found in this sample. This rearrangement joins TRBV6-5 to TRBJ2-7; D uncertain. The CDR3 covers 13 residues. Germline-derived CDR1 and CDR2 are MNHEY and SVGAGI. V gave up 5 bases and J gave up 2 bases, with 10 bases separating them. The CDR3 loop is CASSEVNAYEQYF. The CDR3 DNA is TGTGCCAGCAGTGAGGTAAACGCCTACGAGCAGTACTTC.

The chain recombines TRBV9 with TRBJ2-1; D is perhaps TRBD2 (6 bases). This CDR3 spans 14 amino acids. Germline loops: CDR1 SGDLS, CDR2 YYNGEE. Trimming took 4 bases from V and 6 from J, leaving 14 bases between them. Here the CDR3 reads CASSPQPEGNEQFF. In DNA form, the CDR3 reads TGTGCCAGCAGCCCTCAGCCGGAGGGCAATGAGCAGTTCTTC.

The gene calls are TRBV6-7 and TRBJ2-2, with D possibly being TRBD2 (5 bases). TRBV6-7 is reported as an ORF; its role is uncertain. CDR3 length equals 17 residues. V was clipped by 1 base and J by 2 bases, with 14 bases between them. Written as DNA, the CDR3 is TGTGCCAGCAGTTACTACCCGAGGACTGTAAACACCGGGGAGCTGTTTTTT. Residues: CASSYYPRTVNTGELFF.

This clone was found a few times. The chain joins TRBV6-5 to TRBJ2-3; TRBD2 matches at 9 bases. Unmatched junction bases numbered 3, after V lost 5 bases and J lost 0 bases. The CDR3 runs 15 residues. Germline CDR1 is MNHEY and CDR2 is SVGAGI. The DNA for the CDR3 is TGTGCCAGCAGTGCTACTAGCGGGAGCACAGATACGCAGTATTTT. Encoded protein: CASSATSGSTDTQYF.

This clone turned up a few times. This sequence joins TRBV28 and TRBJ1-4, with a possible D match to TRBD1 (5 bases). The germline V gene has CDR1 MDHEN and CDR2 SYDVKM. The ends were cut back, 3 bases at V and 8 bases at J, with 10 bases in the middle. The CDR3 is made up of 13 amino acids. In nucleotides, the CDR3 is TGTGCCAGCAGTTTCAGGGTATGGGAAAAACTGTTTTTT. Its protein product is CASSFRVWEKLFF.

J is TRBJ2-7 and V is TRBV14, with 9 bases fitting TRBD2. After removal of 4 bases from V and 5 bases from J, the junction contained 6 bases not matched to a gene. CDR1 and CDR2 from the germline V gene are SGHDN and FVKESK. The CDR3 sequence is 14 residues long. The CDR3 DNA sequence: TGTGCCAGCAGCCCAGCGGGGGGAAGAAACGAGCAGTACTTC. Translation gives CASSPAGGRNEQYF.